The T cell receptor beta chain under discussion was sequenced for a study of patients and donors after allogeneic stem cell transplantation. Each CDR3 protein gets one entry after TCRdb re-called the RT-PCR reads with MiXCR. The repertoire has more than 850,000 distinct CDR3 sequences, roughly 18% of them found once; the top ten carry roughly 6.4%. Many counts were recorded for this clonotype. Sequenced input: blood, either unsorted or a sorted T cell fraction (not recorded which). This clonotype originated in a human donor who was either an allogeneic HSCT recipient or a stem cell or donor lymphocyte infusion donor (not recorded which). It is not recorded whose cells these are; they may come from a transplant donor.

This chain's CDR3 is CASSLEGPLVDTQYF. The CDR3, as DNA: TGTGCCAGCAGTCTCGAAGGACCGCTAGTGGATACGCAGTATTTT. The chain combines TRBV12-3 or TRBV12-4 with TRBJ2-3; D not certain. Deletions cut 5 bases from V and 6 bases from J, with 18 bases between. The CDR3 length is 15 residues.